Shown below are 23 T cell receptor beta chains from a single sample sequenced in a study of T cell repertoires in cytomegalovirus infection. Their specific antigens are unknown. TCRdb re-derived calls from the reads in MiXCR, one entry per CDR3 protein. In the table there are under 120,000 distinct CDR3 sequences, under 45% of which are singletons. The sample was CD8+ T cells from cultured PBMCs, taken from culture after CMV antigen stimulation. The receptor source for this set is a human donor in good health (CMV status not recorded). Some clones in this sample may be carry-over from other donors' samples.

The CDR3 DNA reads TGTGCCAGCAGTTTCCGGGGCAGGGGCTCCTACGAGCAGTACTTC. Its protein product is CASSFRGRGSYEQYF. The genes are TRBV28 and TRBJ2-7; possibly TRBD1 for D (6 bases). The germline gives CDR1 MDHEN, CDR2 SYDVKM. The V end lost 3 bases, the J end lost 0 bases, and 12 bases lay between the germline ends. This CDR3 spans 15 amino acids.

The table lists this clonotype with a count of one. The gene calls are TRBV19 and TRBJ2-5; D unclear. Trimming took off 4 bases at V and 2 bases at J, with 11 bases between the two ends. The CDR3 loop spans 14 amino acids. Germline CDR1 is LNHDA and CDR2 is SQIVND (reference sequence). The CDR3 spells CASSNGPLQETQYF. The CDR3 DNA follows: TGTGCCAGTAGTAACGGGCCACTGCAAGAGACCCAGTACTTC.

V gene TRBV12-3 or TRBV12-4 combines with J gene TRBJ1-2; D unclear. V was cut by 2 bases and J by 2 bases, with 6 bases left in between. The CDR3 spans 13 residues. This chain's CDR3 is CASSLRGNYGYTF. The CDR3 nucleotides read TGTGCCAGCAGTTTAAGAGGGAACTATGGCTACACCTTC.

The genes are TRBV28 and TRBJ2-2; 11 nucleotides agree with TRBD2. Germline-derived CDR1 and CDR2 are MDHEN and SYDVKM. Trimming took 4 bases from V and 5 from J; bases not matched to a gene: 12. CDR3 length: 18 amino acids. Here the CDR3 reads CASSSLSSGGSGTGELFF. The CDR3 DNA follows: TGTGCCAGCAGTTCACTCTCTAGCGGGGGGAGTGGGACCGGGGAGCTGTTTTTT.

A single count supports this clonotype. J is TRBJ2-4 and V is TRBV27; TRBD1 or TRBD2 may be the D gene (6 bases each). Trimming pared 4 bases from V and 8 bases from J, leaving 15 bases between. CDR3 length equals 14 residues. The germline V gene has CDR1 MNHEY and CDR2 SMNVEV (reference sequence). The CDR3 sequence is CASSWAGGDDIQYF. CDR3 in DNA: TGTGCCAGCAGTTGGGCCGGGGGCGACGACATTCAGTACTTC.

V usage is TRBV6-4 and J usage is TRBJ2-1, with 7 bases aligning to TRBD2. The V segment lost 4 bases and the J segment 5 bases; nucleotides outside the gene matches: 5. Per the germline V gene, CDR1 is MRHNA and CDR2 is SNTAGT. The CDR3 spans 14 residues. CDR3 nucleotide sequence: TGTGCCAGCAGTGGCGGGACTACTAACAATGAGCAGTTCTTC. Protein product: CASSGGTTNNEQFF.

The chain joins TRBV5-6 to TRBJ2-5; 7 nucleotides line up with TRBD1. V gave up 5 bases and J gave up 5 bases; unmatched junction bases: 6. Germline assignment: CDR1 SGHDT and CDR2 YYEEEE. This CDR3 region has 13 residues. In DNA form, the CDR3 reads TGTGCCAGCAGTTACAGGGGAGACGAGACCCAGTACTTC. As protein: CASSYRGDETQYF. The variable domain in full, with the rest retrieved from reference TRBV5-6 and TRBJ2-5, is DAGVTQSPTHLIKTRGQQVTLRCSPKSGHDTVSWYQQALGQGPQFIFQYYEEEERQRGNFPDRFSGHQFPNYSSELNVNALLLGDSALYLCASSYRGDETQYFGPGTRLLVL.

The chain has TRBV24-1 and TRBJ2-2; D perhaps matches TRBD1 (6 bases). The germline CDR1 and CDR2 sequences are KGHDR and SFDVKD. The CDR3 contains 14 residues. V dropped 4 bases and J dropped 4 bases, with 9 bases sitting between them. The CDR3 DNA reads as TGTGCCACCAGTGAGGGGGCTAGCACCGGGGAGCTGTTTTTT. It is translated as CATSEGASTGELFF.

The chain recombines TRBV7-6 with TRBJ1-2; the match to TRBD1 covers 7 bases. The junction had 12 bases not matched to a gene; V was cut back by 3 bases and J by 2 bases. CDR1 and CDR2 from the germline V gene are SGHVS and FNYEAQ. This CDR3 has 17 residues. CDR3 DNA sequence: TGTGCCAGCAGCTTGGGGGCAGGGGGACGGCACAACTATGGCTACACCTTC. The encoded protein is CASSLGAGGRHNYGYTF.

This clonotype was counted a few times. The chain recombines TRBV19 with TRBJ1-1; D is unclear. V dropped 6 bases and J dropped 3 bases, with 5 bases sitting between them. The germline gives CDR1 LNHDA, CDR2 SQIVND (reference sequence). The CDR3 totals 11 residues. CDR3 nucleotides: TGTGCCAGTAGAATGTACACTGAAGCTTTCTTT. Its protein is CASRMYTEAFF.

In this sample, this clonotype turned up many times. The chain uses TRBV7-8 and TRBJ2-1; D is unresolved. V was cut by 5 bases and J by 0 bases, with 2 bases left in between. The CDR3 contains 12 residues. Per germline, CDR1 SGHVS and CDR2 FQNEAQ. CDR3 sequence: CASSTSYNEQFF. The CDR3 nucleotides read TGTGCCAGCAGCACCTCCTACAATGAGCAGTTCTTC. Supplemented by reference TRBV7-8 and TRBJ2-1, the full variable domain reads GAGVSQSPRYKVAKRGQDVALRCDPISGHVSLFWYQQALGQGPEFLTYFQNEAQLDKSGLPSDRFFAERPEGSVSTLKIQRTQQEDSAVYLCASSTSYNEQFFGPGTRLTVL.

The J gene is TRBJ2-1, the V gene TRBV6-6; D gene ambiguous. The CDR3 consists of 14 residues. The ends were cut back, 8 bases at V and 10 bases at J, with 21 bases in the middle. The germline gives CDR1 MNHNY, CDR2 SVGAGI (reference sequence). The DNA for the CDR3 is TGTGCCAGCTCATTACCCCCCCTTCAAGGGGAGCAGTTCTTC. This codes for CASSLPPLQGEQFF.

This clonotype was seen only a few times. This sequence joins TRBV27 and TRBJ2-1; 9 nucleotides match TRBD1. Germline lookup yields CDR1 MNHEY and CDR2 SMNVEV (reference sequence). With 3 bases clipped from V and 7 bases from J, the junction kept 7 bases outside the gene matches. The CDR3 extends over 15 amino acids. The CDR3 nucleotides are TGTGCCAGCAGTTTTGGGACAGGGAATCGTAATGAGCAGTTCTTC. Translating it yields CASSFGTGNRNEQFF.

The chain couples TRBV7-9 to TRBJ2-3; D is perhaps TRBD2 (6 bases). The length of the CDR3 is 19 residues. Germline V lookup: CDR1 SEHNR, CDR2 FQNEAQ (reference sequence). The V and J ends lost 4 bases and 2 bases respectively, with 25 bases between them. DNA of the CDR3: TGTGCCAGCAGCTCCGGACTCTTAGTTTTGCGGGACCCCACAGATACGCAGTATTTT. Translation: CASSSGLLVLRDPTDTQYF.

The chain recombines TRBV24-1 with TRBJ2-5, with D perhaps TRBD1 or TRBD2 (7 bases each). This CDR3 region has 15 residues. Trimming removed 5 bases from V and 5 bases from J, with 17 bases in between. Germline-derived CDR1 and CDR2 are KGHDR and SFDVKD. The chain's CDR3 is CATSGSGGTMETQYF. The CDR3 nucleotides read TGTGCCACCAGTGGCTCAGGGGGGACTATGGAGACCCAGTACTTC.

This clonotype has more than one count but fewer than ten. This rearrangement joins TRBV16 to TRBJ1-1; 10 bases map to TRBD1. Unmatched junction bases numbered 10, after V lost 7 bases and J lost 2 bases. Germline values: CDR1 KGHSY, CDR2 FQNENV. CDR3 length: 16 amino acids. The CDR3 loop reads CASTSWGQGLNTEAFF. CDR3 nucleotide sequence: TGTGCCAGCACCTCTTGGGGACAGGGGCTTAACACTGAAGCTTTCTTT.

The chain has TRBV7-6 and TRBJ2-5; D might be TRBD2 (6 bases). Germline values: CDR1 SGHVS, CDR2 FNYEAQ. The germline V and J ends were trimmed by 3 bases and 1 base, with 15 bases remaining between them. The CDR3 runs to 16 residues. The CDR3 nucleotides read TGTGCCAGCAGCTTTGGAGGGACGGAGAGCCAAGAGACCCAGTACTTC. Its protein product is CASSFGGTESQETQYF.

The chain combines TRBV27 with TRBJ2-2; D is perhaps TRBD1 or TRBD2 (7 bases each). Per the germline V gene, CDR1 is MNHEY and CDR2 is SMNVEV (reference sequence). The CDR3 consists of 16 residues. Between the trimmed V and J ends, which lost 5 bases and 6 bases, there was a span of 19 bases. The CDR3 bases are TGTGCCAGCAGTCCCGGCACAGGGGAGGGTTCCGGGGAGCTGTTTTTT. Translating it yields CASSPGTGEGSGELFF.

The chain carries TRBV12-3 or TRBV12-4 and TRBJ2-7; 8 positions match TRBD1. The CDR3 length is 15 residues. V shed 4 bases and J 3 bases; nucleotides not matched to a gene: 8. CDR3 region: CASSSTGTGGYEQYF. Written as DNA, the CDR3 is TGTGCCAGCAGTTCCACCGGGACAGGAGGCTACGAGCAGTACTTC.

This clonotype occurred many times. The chain uses TRBV7-9 and TRBJ2-5; the match to TRBD2 covers 13 bases. Germline V gene lookup returns CDR1 SEHNR and CDR2 FQNEAQ (reference sequence). J lost 1 base, V lost 5 bases, and 7 bases had no gene match. The CDR3 is made up of 17 amino acids. Here the CDR3 DNA reads TGTGCCAGCAGCCCCGGACTAGCGGGGGAACTCCAAGAGACCCAGTACTTC. This sequence encodes CASSPGLAGELQETQYF. The whole variable domain, remainder taken from reference TRBV7-9 and TRBJ2-5, is DTGVSQNPRHKITKRGQNVTFRCDPISEHNRLYWYRQTLGQGPEFLTYFQNEAQLEKSRLLSDRFSAERPKGSFSTLEIQRTEQGDSAMYLCASSPGLAGELQETQYFGPGTRLLVL.

The chain employs TRBV13 and TRBJ1-5; TRBD1 might be the D (6 bases). The CDR3 extends over 15 amino acids. The germline V gene encodes CDR1 PRHDT and CDR2 FYEKMQ (reference sequence). V was trimmed by 6 bases and J by 3 bases, leaving 15 bases between them. CDR3 region: CASRPVTGNNQPQHF. CDR3 nucleotide sequence: TGTGCCAGCAGACCGGTAACAGGGAACAATCAGCCCCAGCATTTT. Complete variable domain (other parts from reference TRBV13 and TRBJ1-5): AAGVIQSPRHLIKEKRETATLKCYPIPRHDTVYWYQQGPGQDPQFLISFYEKMQSDKGSIPDRFSAQQFSDYHSELNMSSLELGDSALYFCASRPVTGNNQPQHFGDGTRLSIL.

The gene calls are TRBV19 and TRBJ2-1, with TRBD1 identical over 7 bases. CDR3 length: 13 residues. Unmatched junction bases numbered 4, after V lost 5 bases and J lost 6 bases. Looked up from germline, CDR1 is LNHDA and CDR2 is SQIVND (reference sequence). This CDR3 reads CASSYRDSNEQFF. The CDR3 coding sequence is TGTGCCAGTAGTTACCGGGACAGCAATGAGCAGTTCTTC.

The chain links TRBV7-6 to TRBJ2-2; TRBD1 agrees at 9 bases. Germline V gives CDR1 SGHVS, CDR2 FNYEAQ. After removal of 4 bases from V and 6 bases from J, the junction contained 6 bases not matched to a gene. The CDR3 contains 15 residues. The CDR3 sequence: CASSSPGQGSGELFF. The CDR3, as DNA: TGTGCCAGCAGCTCGCCCGGACAGGGGTCCGGGGAGCTGTTTTTT. The full variable domain, rest sourced from reference TRBV7-6 and TRBJ2-2, is GAGVSQSPRYKVTKRGQDVALRCDPISGHVSLYWYRQALGQGPEFLTYFNYEAQQDKSGLPNDRFSAERPEGSISTLTIQRTEQRDSAMYRCASSSPGQGSGELFFGEGSRLTVL.